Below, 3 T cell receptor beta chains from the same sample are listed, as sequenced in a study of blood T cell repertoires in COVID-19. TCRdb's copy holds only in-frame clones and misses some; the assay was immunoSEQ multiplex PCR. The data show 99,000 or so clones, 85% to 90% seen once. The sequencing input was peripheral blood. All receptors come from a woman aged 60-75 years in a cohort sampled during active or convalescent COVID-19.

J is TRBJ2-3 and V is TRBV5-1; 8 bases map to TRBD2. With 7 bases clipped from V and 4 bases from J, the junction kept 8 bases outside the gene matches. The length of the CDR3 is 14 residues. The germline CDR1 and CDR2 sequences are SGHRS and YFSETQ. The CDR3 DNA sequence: TGCGCCAGCGCAATAGCGGGGTTGGCAGATACGCAGTATTTT. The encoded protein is CASAIAGLADTQYF.

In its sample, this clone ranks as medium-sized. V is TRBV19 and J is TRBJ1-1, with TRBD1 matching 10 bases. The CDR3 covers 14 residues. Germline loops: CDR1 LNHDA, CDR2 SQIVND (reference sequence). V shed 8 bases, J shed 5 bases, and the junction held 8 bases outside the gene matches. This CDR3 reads CASGKGQGKTEAFF. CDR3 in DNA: TGTGCCAGTGGGAAGGGACAGGGGAAAACTGAAGCTTTCTTT.

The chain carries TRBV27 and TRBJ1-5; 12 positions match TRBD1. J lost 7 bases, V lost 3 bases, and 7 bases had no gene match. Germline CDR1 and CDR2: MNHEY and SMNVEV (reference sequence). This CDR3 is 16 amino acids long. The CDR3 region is CASSFLGTGGGQPQHF. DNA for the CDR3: TGTGCCAGCAGTTTTCTGGGGACAGGGGGCGGGCAGCCCCAGCATTTT.